This TCR beta chain was captured in a study of graft-versus-host responses after intestinal transplantation. Study-wide background: Multivisceral, liver-intestinal, or isolated intestinal grafts went to recipients. All recipients were given anti-thymocyte globulin induction, and tacrolimus and steroids were then administered for around three years.

Only in-frame clones appear in the TCRdb table, and some are missing; sequencing was by immunoSEQ multiplex PCR. The sample yields about 13,000 clones, about four fifths seen once. Study results and caveats: With peak circulating GvH clone levels came an association with early post-transplant HvG declines. GvH clones turned up in recipient marrow; some had shown up first in ileum or blood.

Worth noting for this clone: Its antigen is as yet unknown.

The source material was PBMCs, sampled after intestinal transplantation. The source of this sequence is a human patient who received an intestinal transplant, so some T cells may come from the graft donor.

The CDR3 sequence: CASSYGGGMEAFF. DNA of the CDR3: TGTGCCAGCAGTTACGGGGGGGGGATGGAAGCTTTCTTT. V usage is TRBV6-5 and J usage is TRBJ1-1, with D tentatively TRBD1 (5 bases). The CDR3 loop spans 13 amino acids. Germline V CDR1 and CDR2: MNHEY, SVGAGI. Trimming took off 2 bases at V and 8 bases at J, with 12 bases between the two ends.